This T cell receptor beta chain was recorded in a study of cytomegalovirus exposure and HLA in healthy donors. General observations from the study: Per published accounts, TCR beta sequences correctly predicted the HLA-A and HLA-B alleles of most subjects. Donors were assumed by presence/absence analyses to have roughly uniform sequencing depth. 150 to 200 TCR beta chains were listed as cytomegalovirus-associated.

The PCR was carried out with 60 Vbeta primers and 13 Jbeta primers. The data were produced by immunoSEQ multiplex PCR, yet TCRdb's version contains in-frame clones alone and is incomplete. The data contain 150,000 to 200,000 clones, approximately 80% of them singletons. Details on this clone: Its specificity is unknown.

CDR1 and CDR2 from the germline V gene are SGHRS and YFSETQ. The CDR3 is made up of 16 amino acids. Germline trimming cut 0 bases from V and 0 bases from J; bases unmatched to any gene: 5. Material: PBMCs. The rearrangement joins TRBV5-1 to TRBJ1-2; 7 bases match TRBD1. The sequence was obtained from a woman aged 25 to 39 in good health and CMV-seronegative. Here the CDR3 reads CASSLASGTANYGYTF. For the CDR3, the DNA is TGCGCCAGCAGCTTGGCCTCGGGGACAGCTAACTATGGCTACACCTTC.